The following is a T cell receptor beta chain sequence with its context. This sample is drawn from a study of blood T cell repertoires in COVID-19. Some clones are missing from TCRdb's copy, which holds only in-frame ones; the method was immunoSEQ multiplex PCR. The sample shows some 120,000 clones, approximately 81% of them seen only once. Germline CDR1 reads SNHLY; CDR2 reads FYNNEI. The V gene end was trimmed by 2 bases and the J gene end by 5 bases; junction bases not matched to a gene: 3. The CDR3 has 13 residues. The specimen was peripheral blood. The clonotype originates from a man aged 55 to 70 with acute or convalescent COVID-19. V is TRBV2 and J is TRBJ2-7, with 7 bases that match TRBD2. As DNA, the CDR3 is TGTGCCAGCAGTGAATCTAGCGGTAACGAGCAGTACTTC. This encodes CASSESSGNEQYF.